What follows are 22 T cell receptor beta chains derived from one specimen sequenced in a study of shared clonotypes between healthy human individuals. Produced via immunoSEQ multiplex PCR; TCRdb's table is partial and in-frame only. Of millions of clones listed, just over 90% were seen once; the top ten hold approximately 1.7%. Terminally differentiated effector memory CD45RA+ cells were excluded from the naive CD8 cells, which were CD45RO-negative and positively selected for CCR7. Input material: naive CD8+ T cells from PBMCs. Source of these receptors: a young man in good health. Some clones in this sample may be carry-over from other donors' samples.

The chain carries TRBV27 and TRBJ2-3; 13 bases are shared with TRBD2. CDR1 and CDR2 (germline): MNHEY, SMNVEV (reference sequence). The V segment lost 5 bases and the J segment 4 bases; nucleotides outside the gene matches: 3. This CDR3 has 15 residues. The CDR3 nucleotides read TGTGCCAGCAGTACTGGGACTAGCGGGGCAGATACGCAGTATTTT. It is translated as CASSTGTSGADTQYF.

The genes are TRBV27 and TRBJ2-7; unclear D gene. This CDR3 comprises 14 residues. V was clipped by 2 bases and J by 3 bases, with 11 bases between them. Germline values: CDR1 MNHEY, CDR2 SMNVEV (reference sequence). CDR3 DNA sequence: TGTGCCAGCAGTTTACTCGGAAACTTCTACGAGCAGTACTTC. Protein sequence: CASSLLGNFYEQYF.

The chain has TRBV5-4 and TRBJ2-5, with 8 bases identical to TRBD2. V lost 4 bases and J lost 4; bases outside the gene matches: 6. CDR1 is SGHNT and CDR2 is YYREEE in the germline V gene (reference sequence). The CDR3 has 14 residues. CDR3 DNA: TGTGCCAGCAGCGAGCGGGAGATTGGAGAGACCCAGTACTTC. The encoded protein is CASSEREIGETQYF.

The chain combines TRBV28 with TRBJ2-5, with 8 bases identical to TRBD1. The CDR3 runs to 13 residues. Trimming at V came to 7 bases and at J to 4 bases, leaving 5 bases not matched to a gene. The germline CDR1 and CDR2 sequences are MDHEN and SYDVKM. This CDR3 is CASTITGGETQYF. The DNA of the CDR3 is TGTGCCAGCACCATTACAGGGGGAGAGACCCAGTACTTC.

Concerning this clone itself: Other DNA sequences of this sample code for an identical CDR3. The genes are TRBV11-2 and TRBJ2-1, with D hard to call. From germline, CDR1 is SGHAT and CDR2 FQNNGV. V lost 3 bases and J lost 7, with 4 bases in between. The CDR3 extends over 11 amino acids. The CDR3 region is CASSLLNEQFF. The CDR3 DNA reads TGTGCCAGCAGCTTGTTAAATGAGCAGTTCTTC.

The chain couples TRBV28 to TRBJ2-2, with a weak D call TRBD1 (6 bases). CDR3 size: 14 residues. Trimming cost V 1 base and J 7 bases, with 10 bases left between them. Germline CDR1 MDHEN, CDR2 SYDVKM. CDR3 in amino acids: CASSLYRVGGELFF. The CDR3 DNA reads TGTGCCAGCAGTTTATACAGGGTTGGCGGGGAGCTGTTTTTT.

The chain uses TRBV23-1 and TRBJ2-5; the D call may be TRBD1 or TRBD2 (5 bases each). TRBV23-1 is an ORF, and what it does is uncertain. The V gene lost 1 base and the J gene lost 7 bases, with 16 bases spanning the gap. The CDR3 is 15 residues long. CDR3 DNA: TGCGCCAGCAGTCAATATCCGGGGCTAGTTGGGACCCAGTACTTC. Its translation: CASSQYPGLVGTQYF.

Only one count was recorded for this clone. The genes are TRBV29-1 and TRBJ1-2; D gene unclear. Between the trimmed V and J ends, which lost 5 bases and 13 bases, there was a span of 14 bases. Germline CDR1 and CDR2: SQVTM and ANQGSEA. The CDR3 spans 10 residues. CDR3 loop: CSVIDGLGTF. Written as DNA, the CDR3 is TGCAGCGTTATCGACGGACTGGGCACCTTC. Full variable domain (outside the CDR3, taken from reference TRBV29-1 and TRBJ1-2): SAVISQKPSRDICQRGTSLTIQCQVDSQVTMMFWYRQQPGQSLTLIATANQGSEATYESGFVIDKFPISRPNLTFSTLTVSNMSPEDSSIYLCSVIDGLGTFGSGTRLTVV.

The chain has TRBV4-3 and TRBJ2-2; 8 bases agree with TRBD2. The CDR3 is made up of 18 amino acids. The ends lost 1 base at V and 0 bases at J; junction bases unmatched: 7. Germline lookup yields CDR1 LGHNA and CDR2 YSLEER. CDR3 sequence (DNA): TGCGCCAGCAGCCAAGCCGTCGCGCGGGAGGCGAACACCGGGGAGCTGTTTTTT. This codes for CASSQAVAREANTGELFF.

This rearrangement joins TRBV27 to TRBJ2-7; 9 bases fit TRBD1. This CDR3 has 14 residues. V trimming: 5 bases; J trimming: 5 bases; junction bases outside the gene matches: 7. Germline V lookup: CDR1 MNHEY, CDR2 SMNVEV (reference sequence). CDR3 region: CASSILQGAHEQYF. The CDR3 nucleotides are TGTGCCAGCAGTATCCTACAGGGGGCCCACGAGCAGTACTTC.

The V gene is TRBV25-1, the J gene TRBJ2-1, with D unclear. V shed 3 bases and J shed 9 bases, with 6 bases lying between them. CDR1 MGHDK and CDR2 SYGVNS come from the germline V gene. CDR3 size: 11 residues. This chain's CDR3 is CASSDFSEQFF. CDR3 DNA: TGTGCCAGCAGTGATTTTTCTGAGCAGTTCTTC. The variable domain in full, with the rest retrieved from reference TRBV25-1 and TRBJ2-1, is EADIYQTPRYLVIGTGKKITLECSQTMGHDKMYWYQQDPGMELHLIHYSYGVNSTEKGDLSSESTVSRIRTEHFPLTLESARPSHTSQYLCASSDFSEQFFGPGTRLTVL.

A note on this clone: At one boundary the junction diverges from the germline segment, which might be a read error. The V gene is TRBV27, the J gene TRBJ2-2; D not certain. Germline V lookup: CDR1 MNHEY, CDR2 SMNVEV (reference sequence). This CDR3 spans 12 amino acids. Here the CDR3 DNA reads TGTGTCAGCACGCCGAACACCGGGGAGCTGTTTTTT. Protein: CVSTPNTGELFF.

The V gene is TRBV11-2, the J gene TRBJ2-2; D is unresolved. With 1 base removed from V and 0 bases from J, the gap between germline ends came to 9 bases. Germline CDR1 SGHAT, CDR2 FQNNGV. The CDR3 runs to 16 residues. The CDR3, as DNA: TGTGCCAGCAGCTTAGGTGGCAGCGCGAACACCGGGGAGCTGTTTTTT. It translates to CASSLGGSANTGELFF.

V and J are TRBV5-5 and TRBJ1-2, with TRBD1 matching 7 bases. Germline assignment: CDR1 SGHKS and CDR2 YYEKEE (reference sequence). The CDR3 contains 13 residues. With 4 bases clipped from V and 6 bases from J, the junction kept 6 bases outside the gene matches. Written as DNA, the CDR3 is TGTGCCAGCAGCCCCACAGGGGACGATGGCTACACCTTC. Amino acids: CASSPTGDDGYTF.

The chain recombines TRBV10-2 with TRBJ2-5; possibly TRBD2 for D (5 bases). CDR3 size: 13 residues. The V and J ends lost 5 bases and 1 base respectively, with 8 bases between them. Germline V lookup: CDR1 WSHSY, CDR2 SAAADI. CDR3 residues: CASSWETQETQYF. CDR3 bases: TGCGCCAGCAGTTGGGAGACCCAAGAGACCCAGTACTTC.

Comments on this clone: This sample also contains other DNA sequences that code for the same CDR3. The chain joins TRBV4-3 to TRBJ1-2, with D perhaps TRBD1 (5 bases). There are 18 residues in the CDR3. Between the trimmed V and J ends, which lost 1 base and 3 bases, there was a span of 21 bases. From germline, CDR1 is LGHNA and CDR2 YSLEER. The CDR3 DNA reads TGCGCCAGCAGCCAAGTTTGGGGAGGCGAGGGGATGGACTATGGCTACACCTTC. Its translation: CASSQVWGGEGMDYGYTF.

The V call is TRBV9, the J call TRBJ1-1; 8 nucleotides align to TRBD1. With V trimmed by 4 bases and J by 1 base, 9 bases remained unmatched. The CDR3 extends over 16 amino acids. CDR1 SGDLS and CDR2 YYNGEE come from the germline V gene. This CDR3 reads CASSIPLGQGNTEAFF. The CDR3 DNA reads as TGTGCCAGCAGCATCCCCCTCGGACAGGGGAACACTGAAGCTTTCTTT.

This clone showed up just once. The chain uses TRBV19 and TRBJ1-1; possible D gene TRBD1, 6 bases. Trimming pared 6 bases from V and 9 bases from J, leaving 14 bases between. The CDR3 consists of 12 residues. From germline, CDR1 is LNHDA and CDR2 SQIVND (reference sequence). The DNA of the CDR3 is TGTGCCAGTAGAGCCCCCGGGGGCCAAGCTTTCTTT. It translates to CASRAPGGQAFF.

With respect to this clone: The sample contains more than one DNA sequence encoding this CDR3. The chain couples TRBV7-9 to TRBJ2-2, with D possibly matching TRBD2 (5 bases). The CDR3 extends over 14 amino acids. Germline values: CDR1 SEHNR, CDR2 FQNEAQ (reference sequence). V gave up 1 base and J gave up 2 bases, with 5 bases separating them. The CDR3 reads CASSLGTNTGELFF. The CDR3, as DNA: TGTGCCAGCAGCTTAGGGACTAACACCGGGGAGCTGTTTTTT.

The chain combines TRBV28 with TRBJ1-2; 9 nucleotides agree with TRBD1. V lost 7 bases to trimming and J lost 4 bases; unmatched junction nucleotides: 7. The CDR3 sequence is 14 residues long. Germline V lookup: CDR1 MDHEN, CDR2 SYDVKM. CDR3 nucleotides: TGTGCCAGCACCTCAGGGACAGGGAGCTATGGCTACACCTTC. Translated: CASTSGTGSYGYTF.

The chain employs TRBV9 and TRBJ2-3; tentatively, D is TRBD2 (5 bases). The germline gives CDR1 SGDLS, CDR2 YYNGEE. The CDR3 is 15 residues long. V lost 4 bases and J lost 4, with 16 bases in between. CDR3 sequence: CASSTRKGASDTQYF. The DNA of the CDR3 is TGTGCCAGCAGCACCCGAAAGGGAGCGTCAGATACGCAGTATTTT.

The rearrangement joins TRBV5-8 to TRBJ2-7; D is undetermined. V lost 6 bases, J lost 2 bases, and 18 bases lay in between. CDR1 SGHTS and CDR2 YDEGEE come from the germline V gene. The CDR3 sequence is 15 residues long. This chain's CDR3 is CASNRRVPPPYEQYF. CDR3 in DNA: TGTGCCAGCAACCGACGGGTCCCACCGCCCTACGAGCAGTACTTC.